This T cell receptor beta chain appears in the sequencing data of a study of shared clonotypes between healthy human individuals. In replicate PCRs of unsorted PBMC, approximately 320 ng DNA, about 31,000 T cell genomes, was used. The unsorted PBMC sample used ten immunoSEQ deep assay plates. The assay was immunoSEQ multiplex PCR, and TCRdb's table has in-frame clones only and misses some. Of about half a million clones listed, almost 80% are singletons. Trimming removed 1 base from V and 1 base from J; junction bases left unmatched: 9. The CDR3 consists of 17 residues. From germline, CDR1 is LNHNV and CDR2 YYDKDF (reference sequence). HIV-negative, healthy adults without recent acute infections or vaccinations were the donors. Nashville, Tennessee was home to all donors, who were Caucasian adults.

The chain is built from TRBV15 and TRBJ2-7; 8 nucleotides align to TRBD2. This clonotype was sampled from a woman aged 40 to 49 in good health. Some clones in this sample may be carry-over from other donors' samples. Material for sequencing was PBMCs. In DNA form, the CDR3 reads TGTGCCACCAGCAGAGCCCCGGGACTAGGCGATTCCTACGAGCAGTACTTC. Residues: CATSRAPGLGDSYEQYF.